These T cell receptor beta chains were read from a single sample in a study of cytomegalovirus exposure and HLA in healthy donors. TCRdb keeps only in-frame clones here, not all; method: immunoSEQ multiplex PCR. The profile shows some 120,000 clones, less than 85% of them singletons. The material sequenced was PBMCs. Every receptor here comes from a man between 35 and 55 years old in good health and CMV-seronegative. Each CDR3 is given with its conserved first and last residue. A D gene is named only where the DNA matches it firmly. Not all rows give a size; the values are once, few, many and, for expanded clones, a class.

size: .; J: TRBJ2-3; V: TRBV19; D: TRBD1; CDR3: CASRGRGTDTQYF; DNA: TGTGCCAGCAGGGGGCGAGGTACAGATACGCAGTATTTT
size: .; J: TRBJ1-3; V: TRBV6-1; D: .; CDR3: CASSESEPSGNTIYF; DNA: TGTGCCAGCAGTGAGAGTGAACCCTCTGGAAACACCATATATTTT
size: .; J: TRBJ2-1; V: TRBV6-1; D: TRBD1; CDR3: CASSNRDRGDNEQFF; DNA: TGTGCCAGCAGTAACCGGGACAGGGGCGACAATGAGCAGTTCTTC
size: .; J: TRBJ1-6; V: TRBV7-2; D: .; CDR3: CASSHVGGRSYNSPLHF; DNA: TGTGCCAGCAGCCATGTGGGGGGACGGTCCTATAATTCACCCCTCCACTTT
size: .; J: TRBJ2-1; V: TRBV5-1; D: TRBD1; CDR3: CASSLVPGGSEQFF; DNA: TGCGCCAGCAGCTTGGTTCCAGGGGGAAGTGAGCAGTTCTTC
size: once; J: TRBJ1-5; V: TRBV19; D: TRBD1; CDR3: CASSTTGTGGGQPQHF; DNA: TGTGCCAGTAGTACCACAGGGACAGGGGGCGGTCAGCCCCAGCATTTT
size: .; J: TRBJ2-7; V: TRBV2; D: TRBD1; CDR3: CASRQGAFYEQYF; DNA: TGTGCCAGCCGACAGGGAGCCTTTTACGAGCAGTACTTC
size: .; J: TRBJ2-1; V: TRBV7-3; D: TRBD2; CDR3: CASSPDSGRYNEQFF; DNA: TGTGCCAGCAGCCCCGACAGCGGGAGGTACAATGAGCAGTTCTTC
size: once; J: TRBJ2-5; V: TRBV19; D: .; CDR3: CASSIGVQETQYF; DNA: TGTGCCAGTAGTATAGGCGTACAAGAGACCCAGTACTTC
size: .; J: TRBJ2-5; V: TRBV5-1; D: .; CDR3: CASSIGTRQETQYF; DNA: TGCGCCAGCAGCATCGGGACACGTCAAGAGACCCAGTACTTC
size: .; J: TRBJ2-2; V: TRBV27; D: .; CDR3: CASSLTGGATGELFF; DNA: TGTGCCAGCAGTTTAACCGGCGGTGCCACCGGGGAGCTGTTTTTT
size: .; J: TRBJ2-1; V: TRBV5-1; D: TRBD2; CDR3: CASSLGWGGDPFF; DNA: TGCGCCAGCAGCTTGGGGTGGGGGGGGGATCCGTTCTTC
size: .; J: TRBJ2-7; V: TRBV30; D: .; CDR3: CASRDGDLEVYEQYF; DNA: TGTGCCTCGCGGGACGGAGATCTTGAAGTCTACGAGCAGTACTTC
size: once; J: TRBJ2-7; V: TRBV21-1; D: .; CDR3: CASSKARTDRGRGRYEQYF; DNA: TGTGCCAGCAGCAAAGCCCGCACCGACAGGGGGCGAGGTAGGTACGAGCAGTACTTC
size: .; J: TRBJ1-1; V: TRBV6-6; D: .; CDR3: CASREGGSTEAFF; DNA: TGTGCCAGCAGGGAAGGCGGGAGCACTGAAGCTTTCTTT
size: .; J: TRBJ2-1; V: TRBV7-7; D: TRBD1; CDR3: CASSSDRDSEQFF; DNA: TGTGCCAGCAGCTCGGACCGGGACAGCGAGCAGTTCTTC
size: .; J: TRBJ2-1; V: TRBV6-1; D: .; CDR3: CASSLPGSEQFF; DNA: TGTGCCAGCAGCCTGCCGGGGAGTGAGCAGTTCTTC
size: once; J: TRBJ1-5; V: TRBV18; D: .; CDR3: CASSPGRNQPQHF; DNA: TGTGCCAGCTCACCAGGGAGAAATCAGCCCCAGCATTTT
size: .; J: TRBJ1-5; V: TRBV5-8; D: .; CDR3: CASSEALGNQPQHF; DNA: TGTGCCAGCTCGGAAGCGCTGGGCAATCAGCCCCAGCATTTT
size: .; J: TRBJ2-1; V: TRBV27; D: TRBD2; CDR3: CASSLTSAVYNEQFF; DNA: TGTGCCAGCAGTTTAACTAGCGCCGTTTACAATGAGCAGTTCTTC
size: few; J: TRBJ2-5; V: TRBV4-1; D: TRBD2; CDR3: CASSQGHSGGGETQYF; DNA: TGCGCCAGCAGCCAGGGTCATAGCGGGGGAGGGGAGACCCAGTACTTC
size: few; J: TRBJ2-7; V: TRBV7-8; D: .; CDR3: CASSLAGGREQYF; DNA: TGTGCCAGCAGCTTAGCGGGGGGGCGCGAGCAGTACTTC
size: .; J: TRBJ2-3; V: TRBV5-1; D: TRBD1; CDR3: CASSSPDRGLDTQYF; DNA: TGCGCCAGCAGCTCCCCTGACAGGGGGCTAGATACGCAGTATTTT
size: once; J: TRBJ1-5; V: TRBV27; D: TRBD1; CDR3: CASSGGQAPNQPQHF; DNA: TGTGCCAGCAGTGGGGGACAGGCCCCAAATCAGCCCCAGCATTTT
size: once; J: TRBJ2-7; V: TRBV27; D: TRBD2; CDR3: CASSSRLAGLVEQYF; DNA: TGTGCCAGCAGTTCGCGACTAGCGGGATTGGTCGAGCAGTACTTC
size: .; J: TRBJ1-5; V: TRBV2; D: .; CDR3: CASSELQGNQPQHF; DNA: TGTGCCAGCAGTGAACTTCAGGGGAATCAGCCCCAGCATTTT
size: .; J: TRBJ1-4; V: TRBV2; D: .; CDR3: CASRPRTATNEKLFF; DNA: TGTGCCAGCAGGCCCAGGACAGCAACTAATGAAAAACTGTTTTTT
size: .; J: TRBJ1-5; V: TRBV5-1; D: .; CDR3: CASSLEGMGNQPQHF; DNA: TGCGCCAGCAGCTTGGAGGGGATGGGCAATCAGCCCCAGCATTTT
size: .; J: TRBJ2-3; V: TRBV13; D: .; CDR3: CASSSSTDTQYF; DNA: TGTGCCAGCAGCTCTTCCACAGATACGCAGTATTTT
size: once; J: TRBJ1-5; V: TRBV9; D: .; CDR3: CASSVEGGAHQPQHF; DNA: TGTGCCAGCAGCGTAGAAGGGGGGGCGCATCAGCCCCAGCATTTT
size: .; J: TRBJ2-1; V: TRBV5-1; D: TRBD1; CDR3: CASSEQPPRGKGANEQFF; DNA: TGCGCCAGCAGCGAACAACCGCCCAGGGGGAAAGGGGCCAATGAGCAGTTCTTC
size: few; J: TRBJ2-7; V: TRBV5-4; D: TRBD2; CDR3: CASSGTSGNTYEQYF; DNA: TGTGCCAGCAGCGGGACTAGCGGGAATACCTACGAGCAGTACTTC
size: .; J: TRBJ2-1; V: TRBV6-1; D: .; CDR3: CASSARTAGDNEQFF; DNA: TGTGCCAGCAGTGCTCGGACTGCCGGGGACAATGAGCAGTTCTTC
size: .; J: TRBJ2-7; V: TRBV2; D: .; CDR3: CASSFARSSYEQYF; DNA: TGTGCCAGCTCCTTTGCGCGGAGTAGCTACGAGCAGTACTTC
size: .; J: TRBJ2-5; V: TRBV6-1; D: .; CDR3: CASTRTLQETQYF; DNA: TGTGCCAGCACCCGGACTTTACAAGAGACCCAGTACTTC
size: .; J: TRBJ1-5; V: TRBV28; D: TRBD1; CDR3: CASRPLDRVSQPQHF; DNA: TGTGCCAGCAGACCCCTTGACAGGGTATCTCAGCCCCAGCATTTT
size: .; J: TRBJ1-1; V: TRBV13; D: .; CDR3: CASSPPEANTEAFF; DNA: TGTGCCAGCAGCCCACCGGAGGCGAACACTGAAGCTTTCTTT
size: few; J: TRBJ2-7; V: TRBV6-1; D: .; CDR3: CASSEEGRLYEQYF; DNA: TGTGCCAGCAGTGAAGAAGGCAGGCTCTACGAGCAGTACTTC
size: .; J: TRBJ1-1; V: TRBV30; D: .; CDR3: CAFGSQTEAFF; DNA: TGTGCCTTTGGCAGTCAAACTGAAGCTTTCTTT
size: .; J: TRBJ2-3; V: TRBV5-6; D: .; CDR3: CASSLVGGSTDTQYF; DNA: TGTGCCAGCAGCTTGGTCGGCGGAAGCACAGATACGCAGTATTTT
size: .; J: TRBJ2-7; V: TRBV7-2; D: TRBD1; CDR3: CASSFGQAYEQYF; DNA: TGTGCCAGCAGCTTTGGACAGGCTTACGAGCAGTACTTC
size: few; J: TRBJ2-2; V: TRBV9; D: .; CDR3: CASSVGETNTGELFF; DNA: TGTGCCAGCAGCGTAGGCGAGACGAACACCGGGGAGCTGTTTTTT
size: .; J: TRBJ2-3; V: TRBV19; D: .; CDR3: CASSTKDTQYF; DNA: TGTGCCAGTAGCACTAAAGATACGCAGTATTTT
size: .; J: TRBJ1-1; V: TRBV27; D: .; CDR3: CASSLGGRNTEAFF; DNA: TGTGCCAGCAGTTTAGGAGGGCGGAACACTGAAGCTTTCTTT
size: .; J: TRBJ2-2; V: TRBV27; D: TRBD2; CDR3: CASSRDSGRAAGGELFF; DNA: TGTGCCAGCAGTCGTGATAGCGGGAGGGCCGCCGGCGGGGAGCTGTTTTTT
size: few; J: TRBJ1-4; V: TRBV6-1; D: TRBD1; CDR3: CASSPGQGYEKLFF; DNA: TGTGCCAGCAGTCCGGGACAGGGTTATGAAAAACTGTTTTTT
size: .; J: TRBJ2-2; V: TRBV9; D: TRBD1; CDR3: CASSVGDRASGGLFF; DNA: TGTGCCAGCAGCGTAGGGGACAGGGCGTCGGGGGGGCTGTTTTTT
size: .; J: TRBJ1-4; V: TRBV28; D: TRBD1; CDR3: CASSFQGAGTNEKLFF; DNA: TGTGCCAGCAGTTTCCAGGGGGCAGGGACTAATGAAAAACTGTTTTTT
size: .; J: TRBJ1-4; V: TRBV6-5; D: TRBD1; CDR3: CASKSGGLGEKLFF; DNA: TGTGCCAGCAAATCAGGGGGCTTAGGAGAAAAACTGTTTTTT
size: once; J: TRBJ1-6; V: TRBV28; D: TRBD1; CDR3: CASREPTGSYNSPLHF; DNA: TGTGCCAGCCGAGAGCCGACAGGGTCCTATAATTCACCCCTCCACTTT
size: .; J: TRBJ1-1; V: TRBV5-4; D: TRBD1; CDR3: CASRDGAGGGRTEAFF; DNA: TGTGCCAGCAGAGATGGGGCAGGGGGCGGTCGGACTGAAGCTTTCTTT
size: .; J: TRBJ2-7; V: TRBV29-1; D: .; CDR3: CSVEVDITYEQYF; DNA: TGCAGCGTTGAGGTGGACATCACCTACGAGCAGTACTTC
size: .; J: TRBJ2-1; V: TRBV6-1; D: .; CDR3: CASRGGLRDNEQFF; DNA: TGTGCCAGCAGAGGAGGGTTGCGGGACAATGAGCAGTTCTTC
size: .; J: TRBJ1-2; V: TRBV28; D: TRBD1; CDR3: CASSLLGQGFDLVYGYTF; DNA: TGTGCCAGCAGTTTATTGGGACAGGGGTTTGATCTAGTCTATGGCTACACCTTC
size: once; J: TRBJ2-5; V: TRBV7-2; D: .; CDR3: CASSPTQVRVETQYF; DNA: TGTGCCAGCAGCCCGACCCAGGTGCGGGTAGAGACCCAGTACTTC
size: .; J: TRBJ2-5; V: TRBV9; D: TRBD1; CDR3: CASKGQGRQETQYF; DNA: TGTGCCAGCAAGGGACAGGGACGCCAAGAGACCCAGTACTTC
size: .; J: TRBJ2-5; V: TRBV2; D: TRBD2; CDR3: CASSRTSGQETQYF; DNA: TGTGCCAGCTCCAGGACTAGCGGGCAAGAGACCCAGTACTTC
size: .; J: TRBJ1-6; V: TRBV7-9; D: TRBD1; CDR3: CASSTGGAGENSPLHF; DNA: TGTGCCAGCAGCACAGGGGGCGCAGGGGAAAATTCACCCCTCCACTTT
size: .; J: TRBJ2-7; V: TRBV7-9; D: TRBD1; CDR3: CASSFPGTENEQYF; DNA: TGTGCCAGCAGCTTCCCTGGGACAGAGAACGAGCAGTACTTC
size: .; J: TRBJ1-6; V: TRBV2; D: TRBD1; CDR3: CASSELGQGFSPLHF; DNA: TGTGCCAGCAGTGAGTTAGGACAGGGATTTTCACCCCTCCACTTT